The 13 T cell receptor beta chains given below trace back to one sample, sequenced in a study of blood T cell repertoires in COVID-19. Profiled with immunoSEQ multiplex PCR; TCRdb holds only in-frame clones, not every one. Of about 62,000 clones listed, around four fifths are singletons. The sequenced material came from peripheral blood. The receptor source for this set is a woman aged 45-60 years with active or convalescent COVID-19.

The chain recombines TRBV4-1 with TRBJ2-2; 7 nucleotides agree with TRBD2. This CDR3 has 19 amino acids. Trimming cost V 0 bases and J 2 bases; bases outside gene matches: 12. The germline CDR1 and CDR2 sequences are MGHRA and YSYEKL. CDR3 protein: CASSQEKNLASGNTGELFF. CDR3 DNA: TGCGCCAGCAGCCAAGAGAAAAACTTGGCTAGCGGTAACACCGGGGAGCTGTTTTTT.

The chain uses TRBV5-4 and TRBJ2-1, with TRBD2 identical over 7 bases. In germline, CDR1 is SGHNT, CDR2 YYREEE (reference sequence). The V gene end was trimmed by 0 bases and the J gene end by 0 bases; junction bases not matched to a gene: 6. CDR3 size: 17 residues. The CDR3 protein is CASSLELAESSYNEQFF. The CDR3 bases are TGTGCCAGCAGCTTGGAGCTAGCGGAGAGCTCCTACAATGAGCAGTTCTTC.

The chain combines TRBV24-1 with TRBJ2-2, with D uncertain. The CDR3 has 15 residues. CDR1 and CDR2 (germline): KGHDR, SFDVKD. The ends were cut back, 5 bases at V and 1 base at J, with 10 bases in the middle. In DNA, the CDR3 is TGTGCCACCAGTGGTACTGAGCAGAACACCGGGGAGCTGTTTTTT. It specifies CATSGTEQNTGELFF.

CDR3 in DNA: TGTGCCAGCAGCCTGGCGGGAGGGATATACAATGAGCAGTTCTTC. Its protein is CASSLAGGIYNEQFF. The chain couples TRBV11-2 to TRBJ2-1, with TRBD2 matching 9 bases. The CDR3 spans 15 residues. The ends lost 5 bases at V and 4 bases at J; junction bases unmatched: 6. The germline V gene encodes CDR1 SGHAT and CDR2 FQNNGV.

The rearrangement links TRBV18 to TRBJ2-2; D possibly corresponds to TRBD2 (5 bases). Germline CDR1 KGHSH, CDR2 LQKENI. V shed 3 bases and J shed 6 bases, with 11 bases lying between them. CDR3 length: 14 amino acids. Written as DNA, the CDR3 is TGTGCCAGCTCACCGGGGAGTGGGGCCGGGGAGCTGTTTTTT. The encoded protein is CASSPGSGAGELFF. Variable domain in full (rest from reference TRBV18 and TRBJ2-2): NAGVMQNPRHLVRRRGQEARLRCSPMKGHSHVYWYRQLPEEGLKFMVYLQKENIIDESGMPKERFSAEFPKEGPSILRIQQVVRGDSAAYFCASSPGSGAGELFFGEGSRLTVL.

The chain is built from TRBV7-3 and TRBJ2-2; weak D call: TRBD2 (5 bases). CDR3 length equals 15 residues. Trimming shortened V by 3 bases and J by 1 base, and 9 bases separated the two germline ends. Germline values: CDR1 SGHTA, CDR2 FQGTGA. The CDR3 bases are TGTGCCAGCAGCTTCCACGGGAAGAACACCGGGGAGCTGTTTTTT. Its translation is CASSFHGKNTGELFF.

This clone showed up just a few times. The chain carries TRBV7-9 and TRBJ2-2; 9 bases are shared with TRBD2. CDR3 length: 14 amino acids. J lost 9 bases, V lost 2 bases, and 4 bases had no gene match. Germline CDR1 is SEHNR and CDR2 is FQNEAQ (reference sequence). CDR3 sequence: CASSLPGLARELFF. The CDR3 DNA sequence: TGTGCCAGCAGCTTACCCGGACTAGCGAGGGAGCTGTTTTTT.

The chain is built from TRBV5-1 and TRBJ1-1, with D perhaps TRBD1 (6 bases). V lost 0 bases to trimming and J lost 7 bases, with 13 bases between them. Germline lookup yields CDR1 SGHRS and CDR2 YFSETQ. CDR3 length: 14 residues. The CDR3 sequence: CASSLGSQGSEAFF. DNA of the CDR3: TGCGCCAGCAGCTTGGGATCACAGGGTAGTGAAGCTTTCTTT.

This chain connects TRBV27 to TRBJ2-3, with D tentatively TRBD2 (6 bases). The V end was cut by 0 bases, the J end by 4 bases, with 8 bases between. CDR1 is MNHEY, CDR2 SMNVEV, per germline (reference sequence). This CDR3 is built from 14 residues. CDR3 DNA: TGTGCCAGCAGTTTATCTCCGGGGGCAGATACGCAGTATTTT. Protein: CASSLSPGADTQYF.

This clone appeared once. The chain couples TRBV5-1 to TRBJ1-5; TRBD1 matches 8 bases. Germline CDR1 and CDR2: SGHRS and YFSETQ. The CDR3 is 14 residues long. Trimming took 4 bases from V and 6 from J; bases not matched to a gene: 6. The CDR3 nucleotides read TGCGCCAGCAGCCTACAGGGGGGTGGTCAGCCCCAGCATTTT. The encoded protein is CASSLQGGGQPQHF.

This clone showed up just a few times. The J gene is TRBJ1-1, the V gene TRBV12-5; D is unresolved. CDR1 and CDR2 (germline): LGHNT, FRNRAP. V was cut by 3 bases and J by 0 bases, with 8 bases left in between. The CDR3 totals 14 residues. CDR3 sequence reads: CASGLAQVNTEAFF. CDR3 coding DNA: TGTGCTAGTGGTTTAGCCCAGGTGAACACTGAAGCTTTCTTT. Using reference TRBV12-5 and TRBJ1-1 for the parts outside the CDR3, the full variable domain is DARVTQTPRHKVTEMGQEVTMRCQPILGHNTVFWYRQTMMQGLELLAYFRNRAPLDDSGMPKDRFSAEMPDATLATLKIQPSEPRDSAVYFCASGLAQVNTEAFFGQGTRLTVV.

V usage is TRBV5-1 and J usage is TRBJ2-1, with TRBD2 identical over 9 bases. This CDR3 is built from 16 residues. J was trimmed by 12 bases and V by 4 bases; bases with no gene match: 17. Germline assignment: CDR1 SGHRS and CDR2 YFSETQ. The CDR3 here is CASSPQVAGADLAQFF. CDR3 DNA: TGCGCCAGCAGCCCTCAAGTAGCGGGAGCTGATCTAGCGCAGTTCTTC. Drawing the rest from reference TRBV5-1 and TRBJ2-1, the complete variable domain is KAGVTQTPRYLIKTRGQQVTLSCSPISGHRSVSWYQQTPGQGLQFLFEYFSETQRNKGNFPGRFSGRQFSNSRSEMNVSTLELGDSALYLCASSPQVAGADLAQFFGPGTRLTVL.

The rearrangement links TRBV5-3 to TRBJ1-6; D not certain. TRBV5-3 is an open reading frame whose function is uncertain. CDR3 length: 17 amino acids. Trimming took off 2 bases at V and 5 bases at J, with 17 bases between the two ends. The CDR3 DNA reads TGTGCCAGAAGCTTTCCGGGCCAAAAGGGAGATAATTCACCCCTCCACTTT. It translates to CARSFPGQKGDNSPLHF.